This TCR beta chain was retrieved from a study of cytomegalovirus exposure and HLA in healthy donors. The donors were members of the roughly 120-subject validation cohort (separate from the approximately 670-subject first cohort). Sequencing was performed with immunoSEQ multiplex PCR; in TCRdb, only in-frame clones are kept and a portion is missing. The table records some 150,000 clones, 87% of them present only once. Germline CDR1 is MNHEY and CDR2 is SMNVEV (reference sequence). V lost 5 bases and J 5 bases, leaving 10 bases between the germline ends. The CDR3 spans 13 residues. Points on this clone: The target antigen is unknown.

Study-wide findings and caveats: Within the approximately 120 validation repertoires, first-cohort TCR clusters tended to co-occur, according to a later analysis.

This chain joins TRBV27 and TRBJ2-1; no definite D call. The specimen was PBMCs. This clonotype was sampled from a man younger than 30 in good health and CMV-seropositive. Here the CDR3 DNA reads TGTGCCAGCAGTCCACTCAATAACAATGAGCAGTTCTTC. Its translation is CASSPLNNNEQFF.